This TCR beta chain was captured in a study of CD8 T cells in ankylosing spondylitis. MiXCR, applied by TCRdb to the 5' RACE reads, yields one record per CDR3 protein. The repertoire consists of 200,000 to 300,000 distinct CDR3 sequences, with 10% occurring once and the leading ten covering less than 3%. The germline CDR1 and CDR2 sequences are SGHRS and YFSETQ. The CDR3 runs to 17 residues. The count of this clonotype is one. One end of the junction fails to match germline, which may point to a read error. The sequence derives from a male donor with ankylosing spondylitis or in good health (not recorded which). The chain combines TRBV5-1 with TRBJ2-2; TRBD1 matches 9 bases. The sequencing input was blood, either unsorted or a sorted T cell fraction (not recorded which). DNA of the CDR3: TGCGTCAGCAGCGACCGCACAGGGGGCGAGGCCACCGGGGAGCTGTTTTTT. It specifies CVSSDRTGGEATGELFF.